This TCR beta chain was sequenced during a study of T cell repertoires in aging, cancer and after chemotherapy. Study information: Donors were grouped into six age bands spanning 30 or younger through 70 or older. Points from the study as a whole: In cancer patients, declining TCR diversity with age involved lost richness and lost evenness. Age-matched healthy donors had significantly more diverse, less clonal blood TCR repertoires than untreated cancer patients.

Notes on this clonotype: What it recognizes is unknown.

Amplification of TCR beta used genomic DNA extracted from peripheral blood. CDR1 is LNHDA and CDR2 is SQIVND in the germline V gene (reference sequence). Between the trimmed V and J ends, which lost 6 bases and 4 bases, there was a span of 15 bases. The CDR3 is 14 residues long. Multiplex touch-down PCR with TRB-A/B primers amplified rearranged V-D-J TRB sequences. Each CDR3 protein is one row after TCRdb ran MiXCR on the multiplex PCR reads. The sample includes around 17,000 distinct CDR3 sequences, approximately 50% of them seen just once. This chain links TRBV19 with TRBJ1-1, with D possibly matching TRBD1 (5 bases). The TCR was taken from a human donor in good health. The specimen sequenced was blood. The CDR3, as DNA: TGTGCCAGTAGAAAAGGAGGGGCGTTCACTGAAGCTTTCTTT. Its protein product is CASRKGGAFTEAFF. Using reference TRBV19 and TRBJ1-1 for the parts outside the CDR3, the full variable domain is DGGITQSPKYLFRKEGQNVTLSCEQNLNHDAMYWYRQDPGQGLRLIYYSQIVNDFQKGDIAEGYSVSREKKESFPLTVTSAQKNPTAFYLCASRKGGAFTEAFFGQGTRLTVV.